Listed below are T cell receptor beta chains from one sample, sequenced in a study of T cell responses to AZD1222 COVID-19 vaccine. Assay used: immunoSEQ multiplex PCR; TCRdb lists only in-frame clones, some missing. In the table there are some 120,000 clones, roughly 85% of which are singletons. The sequencing used peripheral blood, collected on day 0 of MenACWY control vaccination. The source of these receptors is an adult in good health. Both conserved end residues are part of each CDR3. Each record gives: V gene, clone size, D gene, J gene, CDR3 protein, CDR3 DNA. The D gene is left open where the match is weak. Clone size is stated in some rows and not others, as once, few, many or a class when expanded.

v_call: TRBV9
clone_size: -
d_call: TRBD1
j_call: TRBJ2-3
cdr3_aa: CASSARDRVWSTDTQYF
cdr3_nt: TGTGCCAGCAGCGCCCGGGACAGGGTATGGAGCACAGATACGCAGTATTTT

v_call: TRBV5-1
clone_size: -
d_call: -
j_call: TRBJ1-3
cdr3_aa: CATGTGGSGNTIYF
cdr3_nt: TGCGCCACCGGGACCGGGGGCTCTGGAAACACCATATATTTT

v_call: TRBV29-1
clone_size: -
d_call: -
j_call: TRBJ2-7
cdr3_aa: CSVESSQGYEQYF
cdr3_nt: TGCAGCGTCGAAAGCAGCCAGGGCTACGAGCAGTACTTC

v_call: TRBV3-1/TRBV3-2
clone_size: -
d_call: -
j_call: TRBJ2-4
cdr3_aa: CASSQEPGTARFLAKNIQYF
cdr3_nt: TGTGCCAGCAGCCAAGAGCCCGGAACAGCCCGATTTTTAGCCAAAAACATTCAGTACTTC

v_call: TRBV21-1
clone_size: -
d_call: -
j_call: TRBJ1-1
cdr3_aa: CASSMRTGVNTEAFF
cdr3_nt: TGTGCCAGCAGCATGCGGACAGGGGTCAACACTGAAGCTTTCTTT

v_call: TRBV4-2
clone_size: -
d_call: -
j_call: TRBJ1-1
cdr3_aa: CASSHPTGTKNTEAFF
cdr3_nt: TGTGCCAGCAGCCACCCCACAGGAACGAAGAACACTGAAGCTTTCTTT

v_call: TRBV6-5
clone_size: -
d_call: -
j_call: TRBJ1-1
cdr3_aa: CASHRLNTEAFF
cdr3_nt: TGTGCCAGCCACAGGTTGAACACTGAAGCTTTCTTT

v_call: TRBV6-1
clone_size: -
d_call: -
j_call: TRBJ1-2
cdr3_aa: CASSDRLRYNYGYTF
cdr3_nt: TGTGCCAGCAGTGACAGGCTTCGGTATAACTATGGCTACACCTTC

v_call: TRBV7-3
clone_size: -
d_call: TRBD1
j_call: TRBJ2-2
cdr3_aa: CASSSLGQGSTGELFF
cdr3_nt: TGTGCCAGCAGCTCTCTGGGACAGGGGAGCACCGGGGAGCTGTTTTTT

v_call: TRBV7-2
clone_size: -
d_call: -
j_call: TRBJ2-5
cdr3_aa: CASSLERVETQYF
cdr3_nt: TGTGCCAGCAGCTTAGAGAGGGTTGAGACCCAGTACTTC

v_call: TRBV5-1
clone_size: -
d_call: TRBD1
j_call: TRBJ2-6
cdr3_aa: CASSSGTGGSGANVLTF
cdr3_nt: TGCGCCAGCAGCTCCGGGACAGGGGGCTCTGGGGCCAACGTCCTGACTTTC

v_call: TRBV18
clone_size: -
d_call: -
j_call: TRBJ2-2
cdr3_aa: CASLQETNTGELFF
cdr3_nt: TGTGCCAGCCTACAGGAGACAAACACCGGGGAGCTGTTTTTT

v_call: TRBV28
clone_size: -
d_call: -
j_call: TRBJ1-3
cdr3_aa: CASSSPRTYSGNTIYF
cdr3_nt: TGTGCCAGCAGTTCCCCGCGGACCTACTCTGGAAACACCATATATTTT

v_call: TRBV9
clone_size: -
d_call: TRBD2
j_call: TRBJ2-3
cdr3_aa: CASKRTSGGGDTQYF
cdr3_nt: TGTGCCAGCAAGCGGACTAGCGGGGGCGGAGATACGCAGTATTTT

v_call: TRBV3-1/TRBV3-2
clone_size: -
d_call: TRBD1
j_call: TRBJ1-3
cdr3_aa: CASSQVILGQGTAGNTIYF
cdr3_nt: TGTGCCAGCAGCCAAGTAATTTTGGGACAGGGGACGGCTGGAAACACCATATATTTT

v_call: TRBV4-3
clone_size: once
d_call: -
j_call: TRBJ1-1
cdr3_aa: CASSQGRPFGGAGEPGTEAFF
cdr3_nt: TGCGCCAGCAGCCAAGGGAGGCCCTTCGGGGGGGCAGGGGAGCCGGGAACTGAAGCTTTCTTT